The rows below give T cell receptor beta chains drawn from one sample of a study of radiotherapy plus CTLA-4 blockade in lung cancer. TCRdb's copy holds only in-frame clones and misses some; the assay was immunoSEQ multiplex PCR. The profile shows around 80,000 clones, approximately 80% of them singletons. Sample: peripheral blood, taken from a patient treated with radiotherapy plus ipilimumab. The receptors derive from a human donor with non-small cell lung cancer who had stable disease on radiotherapy plus ipilimumab. Both conserved end residues are part of each CDR3. The D gene is left open where the match is weak. Clone sizes are given selectively: once, few, many, or a class where the clone is expanded.

>TRBV30|TRBJ1-4|.|TRBD1
CAWSLPRDRGLSPGEKLFF
TGTGCCTGGAGCCTTCCCCGGGACAGGGGGCTAAGTCCTGGGGAAAAACTGTTTTTT
>TRBV6-5|TRBJ1-2|.|.
CASSYGAEFFYGYTF
TGTGCCAGCAGTTACGGAGCAGAGTTTTTCTATGGCTACACCTTC
>TRBV20-1|TRBJ1-1|few|.
CSAMGLEAFF
TGCAGTGCTATGGGCCTCGAAGCTTTCTTT
>TRBV6-5|TRBJ1-4|.|.
CASSYSSLNEKLFF
TGTGCCAGCAGTTACTCGAGCCTTAATGAAAAACTGTTTTTT
>TRBV7-3|TRBJ2-2|once|TRBD1
CASSVRQGGTGELFF
TGTGCCAGCAGCGTTAGACAGGGCGGCACCGGGGAGCTGTTTTTT
>TRBV9|TRBJ1-1|.|.
CASSVGRQAEAFF
TGTGCCAGCAGCGTAGGGCGACAAGCTGAAGCTTTCTTT
>TRBV11-2|TRBJ2-1|.|.
CASSPGYNEQFF
TGTGCCAGCAGCCCAGGCTACAATGAGCAGTTCTTC
>TRBV7-2|TRBJ1-2|.|TRBD1
CASSLDGTGGVGYTF
TGTGCCAGCAGCTTAGATGGGACAGGGGGTGTTGGCTACACCTTC
>TRBV6-6|TRBJ2-7|.|TRBD2
CASRTLAGYEQYF
TGTGCCAGCAGGACACTAGCGGGATACGAGCAGTACTTC
>TRBV6-6|TRBJ2-7|.|.
CASSYSVVFSGNEQYF
TGTGCCAGCAGTTACTCGGTTGTATTTTCGGGGAACGAGCAGTACTTC
>TRBV10-3|TRBJ1-3|once|.
CAISLSGDTIYF
TGTGCCATCAGTCTATCCGGGGACACCATATATTTT
>TRBV27|TRBJ1-2|.|.
CASSLTGRHYGYTF
TGTGCCAGCAGTTTAACGGGGCGACACTATGGCTACACCTTC
>TRBV14|TRBJ1-5|.|.
CASSLSSGNQPQHF
TGTGCCAGCAGTCTTTCCTCTGGAAATCAGCCCCAGCATTTT
>TRBV6-1|TRBJ1-5|.|.
CASSDYSFSNQPQHF
TGTGCCAGCAGTGATTACAGCTTTAGCAATCAGCCCCAGCATTTT
>TRBV28|TRBJ1-6|.|.
CASSLGTKVLHF
TGTGCCAGCAGTTTAGGGACAAAGGTCCTCCACTTT
>TRBV9|TRBJ2-7|.|.
CASSVDPGRSYEQYF
TGTGCCAGCAGCGTAGACCCAGGGAGGAGCTACGAGCAGTACTTC
>TRBV5-1|TRBJ2-7|.|TRBD2
CASSLVGGGLAGGHSYEQYF
TGCGCCAGCAGCTTGGTAGGGGGGGGACTAGCGGGAGGCCACTCCTACGAGCAGTACTTC
>TRBV19|TRBJ1-2|few|.
CASSIDSGSGYGYTF
TGTGCCAGTAGTATAGATTCTGGCAGCGGCTATGGCTACACCTTC
>TRBV11-3|TRBJ2-1|.|TRBD2
CASSPRGAGAYNEQFF
TGTGCCAGCAGCCCCCGGGGAGCGGGAGCCTACAATGAGCAGTTCTTC
>TRBV10-2|TRBJ1-2|.|.
CASTPSVLGNYGYTF
TGCGCCAGCACCCCGTCGGTCTTAGGCAACTATGGCTACACCTTC
>TRBV28|TRBJ2-7|few|.
CASSLSVAEQYF
TGTGCCAGCAGTTTATCGGTGGCCGAGCAGTACTTC
>TRBV2|TRBJ2-7|.|TRBD2
CASSLLSGASYEQYF
TGTGCCAGCAGCCTTCTCAGCGGGGCCTCCTACGAGCAGTACTTC
>TRBV4-1|TRBJ1-2|.|.
CASSQDRGLGDGYTF
TGCGCCAGCAGCCAAGATAGGGGACTTGGGGATGGCTACACCTTC
>TRBV9|TRBJ1-6|.|.
CASSPQILGSPLHF
TGTGCCAGCAGCCCTCAAATTCTTGGATCACCCCTCCACTTT
>TRBV27|TRBJ2-7|.|.
CASSLARSYEQYF
TGTGCCAGCAGCCTCGCACGTTCATACGAGCAGTACTTC
>TRBV7-3|TRBJ2-5|.|TRBD1
CASRGQGREETQYF
TGTGCCAGCAGGGGACAGGGGAGGGAAGAGACCCAGTACTTC
>TRBV5-4|TRBJ2-3|.|TRBD1
CASSGTGGADTQYF
TGTGCCAGCAGCGGAACAGGGGGCGCAGATACGCAGTATTTT
>TRBV28|TRBJ1-2|.|TRBD1
CASSPGGLANYGYTF
TGTGCCAGCAGTCCAGGGGGGCTTGCTAACTATGGCTACACCTTC
>TRBV5-1|TRBJ2-2|.|.
CASSLSAGDTGELFF
TGCGCCAGCAGCTTGTCCGCGGGTGACACCGGGGAGCTGTTTTTT
>TRBV5-1|TRBJ2-7|.|.
CASSLATKYEQYF
TGCGCCAGCAGCTTGGCCACTAAGTACGAGCAGTACTTC
>TRBV28|TRBJ2-2|.|.
CASTNLQTANTGELFF
TGTGCCAGCACCAATTTACAAACCGCGAACACCGGGGAGCTGTTTTTT
>TRBV18|TRBJ2-5|.|TRBD1
CASSPKGGGETQYF
TGTGCCAGCTCTCCAAAAGGGGGCGGAGAGACCCAGTACTTC
>TRBV15|TRBJ2-3|.|TRBD2
CATSRDPAAGGEGDTQYF
TGTGCCACCAGCAGAGATCCCGCAGCGGGGGGCGAGGGAGATACGCAGTATTTT
>TRBV6-1|TRBJ1-3|.|.
CASSPRALAGNTIYF
TGTGCCAGCAGCCCCCGGGCATTGGCGGGAAACACCATATATTTT
>TRBV5-5|TRBJ1-1|.|.
CASSRDGAGTEAFF
TGTGCCAGCAGCCGAGACGGGGCTGGCACTGAAGCTTTCTTT
>TRBV30|TRBJ2-1|.|.
CAWSLLGRSYNEQFF
TGTGCCTGGAGTCTATTAGGGCGCAGTTACAATGAGCAGTTCTTC